This T cell receptor (beta chain) was captured by sequencing in a study of shared T cell receptors in the human thymus (dated by TCRdb to the early 2020s). Regarding the research as a whole: The study investigated the way shared, self-reactive T-cell receptor alpha chains are produced in the human thymus.

The library was generated by the immunoSEQ multiplex PCR assay. In TCRdb, the immuneACCESS table is reduced to in-frame sequences with V and J assigned. These tables do not hold every clone; where another copy was compared, an unresolved V gene accounts for under half, and the others remain unexplained. The sample table lists 500,000 to 750,000 clones, roughly 90% of them with a count of one. 0.0095% to 0.012% of the sample belongs to the ten largest clones. From a lookup of the germline V gene, CDR1 and CDR2 are SGHDN and FVKESK. From the cysteine up to the phenylalanine, the CDR3 has a length of 18 residues. Only the CDR3 portion is preserved as DNA: 54 bases, with reading frame beginning at the first base. V was cut back by 0 bases and J by 0 bases, leaving a gap of 12 bases between them. The sample holds a few counts of this clone. The target of this receptor is not known. One base away there is no much larger clone; base qualities are not given.

These same data were also listed under a study on human thymus T cells. Looking at the second paper: Immunologically healthy infants undergoing open corrective cardiac surgery for congenital heart defects in Finland were used as donors. The thymus tissue came from surgical resects taken out during corrective cardiac surgery. Both the thymic and the peripheral blood repertoires appeared to show biased V and J gene segment usage. The related research found that thymic TCR repertoires overlapped highly between unrelated individuals. The study described the TCR alpha and beta repertoires in under ten infant thymus samples and four matching peripheral blood samples. Donor ages ranged from roughly 7 to 250 days, and the cohort comprised five or six male and a couple of female infants. Thymocytes were released mechanically from tissue and stored at -70 °C as pellets of roughly 9.5-31 million cells. A QIAsymphony instrument was used to extract genomic DNA from the frozen cell pellets. Using the immunoSEQ multiplex PCR assay, the TCRB and TCRAD loci were amplified from a standardized quantity of quality-controlled genomic DNA. The V(D)J region was spanned by amplicons of a length sufficient to cover the CDR3 and to identify V and J genes. Through the commercial immunoSEQ service, the amplicons were sequenced on an Illumina platform. Corrections for primer bias and sequencing errors followed previously described methods, while TCRAD and TCRB definitions were based on the IMGT database. Repertoires were analysed with immunoSEQ Analyzer 3.0 and VDJTools, covering basic statistics, V/J segment usage, diversity estimates, rarefaction and pairwise overlap. To estimate diversity, the Chao1, ChaoE, Efron-Thisted, Shannon and inverse Simpson indices were applied, and diversity was also estimated on datasets down-sampled to the smallest sample. Repertoire overlap used strict matching of CDR3 nucleotide sequence, V gene and J gene, with Jaccard-based multidimensional scaling clustering. On average, thymus samples yielded some 810,000 unique TCRB clonotypes, whereas blood samples yielded 65,000 to 100,000.

The sequence links TRBV14 to TRBJ2-6, and TRBD2 may be the D gene, going by 5 matching bases. This receptor was taken from a boy younger than two with a congenital heart defect. Donor details come from another sample of the same person, matched by shared clones. Sequencing was performed on thymocytes. The CDR3 protein is CASSQELDSSSGANVLTF. The DNA sequence follows: TGTGCCAGCAGCCAAGAATTGGACTCGAGCTCTGGGGCCAACGTCCTGACTTTC.